Sequencing of this T cell receptor beta chain was carried out in a study of control samples from healthy donors and cancer patients. V was clipped by 2 bases and J by 5 bases, with 15 bases between them. Germline V gene data show CDR1 as SNHLY and CDR2 as FYNNEI. The CDR3 spans 15 residues. The method was immunoSEQ multiplex PCR; TCRdb's version includes in-frame clones alone and lacks a portion of them. The sample yields about 120,000 clones, roughly 90% seen once. The clonotype comes from a man between 45 and 60 years old in good health. The sample taken for sequencing was blood. This chain connects TRBV2 to TRBJ2-5; TRBD1 might be the D (6 bases). The CDR3 nucleotides read TGTGCCAGCAGTGAACTGGGGGCCGGGAAGGAGACCCAGTACTTC. As protein: CASSELGAGKETQYF. Together with reference TRBV2 and TRBJ2-5, the CDR3 gives the full variable domain: EPEVTQTPSHQVTQMGQEVILRCVPISNHLYFYWYRQILGQKVEFLVSFYNNEISEKSEIFDDQFSVERPDGSNFTLKIRSTKLEDSAMYFCASSELGAGKETQYFGPGTRLLVL.